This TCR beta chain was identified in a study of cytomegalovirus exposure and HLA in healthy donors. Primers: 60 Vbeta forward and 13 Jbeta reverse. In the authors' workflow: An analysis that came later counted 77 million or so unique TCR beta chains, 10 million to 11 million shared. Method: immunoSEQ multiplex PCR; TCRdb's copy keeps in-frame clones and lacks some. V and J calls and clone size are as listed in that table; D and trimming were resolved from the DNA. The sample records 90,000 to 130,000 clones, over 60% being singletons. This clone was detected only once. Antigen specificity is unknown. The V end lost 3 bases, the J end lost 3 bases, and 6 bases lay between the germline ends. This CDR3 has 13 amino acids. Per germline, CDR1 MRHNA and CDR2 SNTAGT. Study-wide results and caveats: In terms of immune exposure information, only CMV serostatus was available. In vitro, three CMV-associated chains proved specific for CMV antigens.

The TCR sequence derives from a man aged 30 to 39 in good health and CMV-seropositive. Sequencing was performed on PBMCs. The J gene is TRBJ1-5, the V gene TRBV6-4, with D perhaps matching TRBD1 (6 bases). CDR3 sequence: CASSEGANQPQHF. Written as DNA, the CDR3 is TGTGCCAGCAGTGAGGGGGCCAATCAGCCCCAGCATTTT.